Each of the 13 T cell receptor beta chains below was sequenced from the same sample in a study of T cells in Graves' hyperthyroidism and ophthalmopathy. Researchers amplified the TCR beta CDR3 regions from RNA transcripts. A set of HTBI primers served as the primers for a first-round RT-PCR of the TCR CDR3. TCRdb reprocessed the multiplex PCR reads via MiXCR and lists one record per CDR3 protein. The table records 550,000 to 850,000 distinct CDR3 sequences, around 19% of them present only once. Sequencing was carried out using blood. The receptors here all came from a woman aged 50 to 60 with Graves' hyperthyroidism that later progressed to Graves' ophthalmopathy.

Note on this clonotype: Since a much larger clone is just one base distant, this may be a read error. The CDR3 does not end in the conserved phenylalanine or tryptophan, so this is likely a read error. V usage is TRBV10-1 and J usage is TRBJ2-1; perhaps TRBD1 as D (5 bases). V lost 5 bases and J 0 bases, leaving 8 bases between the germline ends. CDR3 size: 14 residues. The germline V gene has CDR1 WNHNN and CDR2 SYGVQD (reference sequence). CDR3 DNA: TGCGCCAGCAGTTCTCAGGGCTCCTACAATGAGCAGTTCCTC. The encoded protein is CASSSQGSYNEQFL.

CDR3 amino acids: CASSLQGSNQETQYF. In nucleotides, the CDR3 is TGTGCCAGCAGCTTGCAGGGAAGTAACCAAGAGACCCAGTACTTC. J is TRBJ2-5 and V is TRBV5-5; D perhaps matches TRBD1 (5 bases). The CDR3 runs 15 residues. The V gene's germline CDR1 is SGHKS and CDR2 YYEKEE (reference sequence). Trimming removed 1 base from V and 0 bases from J, with 10 bases in between.

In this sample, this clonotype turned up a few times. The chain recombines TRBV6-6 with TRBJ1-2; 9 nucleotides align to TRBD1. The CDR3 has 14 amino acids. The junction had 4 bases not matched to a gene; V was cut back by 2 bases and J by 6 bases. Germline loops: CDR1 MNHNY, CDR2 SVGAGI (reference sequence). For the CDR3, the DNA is TGTGCCAGCAGTTACACTGGACAGGGGAATGGCTACACCTTC. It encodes CASSYTGQGNGYTF.

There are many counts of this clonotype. DNA of the CDR3: TGTGCCAGCAGCCCCGGACTAGCGATCACAGATACGCAGTATTTT. This gives the protein CASSPGLAITDTQYF. The gene calls are TRBV7-3 and TRBJ2-3, with TRBD2 matching 9 bases. V was clipped by 5 bases and J by 2 bases; unmatched bases: 5. Per germline, CDR1 SGHTA and CDR2 FQGTGA. CDR3 length: 15 residues.

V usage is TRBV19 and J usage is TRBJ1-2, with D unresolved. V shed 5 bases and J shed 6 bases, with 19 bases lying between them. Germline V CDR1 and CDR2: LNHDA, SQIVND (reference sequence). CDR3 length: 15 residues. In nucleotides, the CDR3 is TGTGCCAGTAGTCCCCTAAAGTTGGAGGGCGATGGCTACACCTTC. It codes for CASSPLKLEGDGYTF.

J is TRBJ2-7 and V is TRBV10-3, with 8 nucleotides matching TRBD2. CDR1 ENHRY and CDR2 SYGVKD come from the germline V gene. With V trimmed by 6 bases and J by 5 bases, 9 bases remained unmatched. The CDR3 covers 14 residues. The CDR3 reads CAIRAGTRVDEQYF. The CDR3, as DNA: TGTGCCATCAGAGCCGGGACTAGAGTGGACGAGCAGTACTTC.

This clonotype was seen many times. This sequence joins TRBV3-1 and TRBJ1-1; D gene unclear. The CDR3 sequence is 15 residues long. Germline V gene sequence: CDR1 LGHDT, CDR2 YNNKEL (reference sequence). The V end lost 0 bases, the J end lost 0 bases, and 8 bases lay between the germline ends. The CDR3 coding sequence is TGTGCCAGCAGCCAAGACTGGGCAGTGAACACTGAAGCTTTCTTT. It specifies CASSQDWAVNTEAFF.

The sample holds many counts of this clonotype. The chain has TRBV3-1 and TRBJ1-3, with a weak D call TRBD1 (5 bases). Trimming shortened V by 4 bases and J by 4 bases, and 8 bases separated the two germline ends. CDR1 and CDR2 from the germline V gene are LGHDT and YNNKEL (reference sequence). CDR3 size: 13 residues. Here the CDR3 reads CASSRDLGNTIYF. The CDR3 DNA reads TGTGCCAGCAGCCGGGACTTGGGAAACACCATATATTTT.

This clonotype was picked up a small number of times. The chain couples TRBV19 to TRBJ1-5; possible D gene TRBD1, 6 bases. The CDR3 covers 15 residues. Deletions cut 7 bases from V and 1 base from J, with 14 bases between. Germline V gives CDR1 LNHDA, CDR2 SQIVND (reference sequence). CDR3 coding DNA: TGTGCCAGTAATCAACAGGGATTGAGCAATCAGCCCCAGCATTTT. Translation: CASNQQGLSNQPQHF. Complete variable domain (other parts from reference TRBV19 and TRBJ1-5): DGGITQSPKYLFRKEGQNVTLSCEQNLNHDAMYWYRQDPGQGLRLIYYSQIVNDFQKGDIAEGYSVSREKKESFPLTVTSAQKNPTAFYLCASNQQGLSNQPQHFGDGTRLSIL.

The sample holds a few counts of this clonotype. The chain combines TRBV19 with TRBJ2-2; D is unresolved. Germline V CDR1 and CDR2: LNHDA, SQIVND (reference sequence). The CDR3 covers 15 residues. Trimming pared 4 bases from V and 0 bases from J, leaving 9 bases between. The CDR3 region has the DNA TGTGCCAGTAGTAATCTGAAAGCGAACACCGGGGAGCTGTTTTTT. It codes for CASSNLKANTGELFF.

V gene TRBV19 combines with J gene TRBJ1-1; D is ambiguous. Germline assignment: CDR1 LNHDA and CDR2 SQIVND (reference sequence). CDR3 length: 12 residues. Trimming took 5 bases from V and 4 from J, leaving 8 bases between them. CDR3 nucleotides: TGTGCCAGTAGTGGTCAGACCACTGAAGCTTTCTTT. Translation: CASSGQTTEAFF.

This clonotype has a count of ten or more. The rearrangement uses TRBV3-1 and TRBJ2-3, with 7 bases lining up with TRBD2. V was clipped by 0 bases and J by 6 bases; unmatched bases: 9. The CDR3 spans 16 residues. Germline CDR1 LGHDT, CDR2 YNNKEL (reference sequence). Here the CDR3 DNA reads TGTGCCAGCAGCCAAGATCGACTAGCAGGTGGTGATACGCAGTATTTT. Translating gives CASSQDRLAGGDTQYF.

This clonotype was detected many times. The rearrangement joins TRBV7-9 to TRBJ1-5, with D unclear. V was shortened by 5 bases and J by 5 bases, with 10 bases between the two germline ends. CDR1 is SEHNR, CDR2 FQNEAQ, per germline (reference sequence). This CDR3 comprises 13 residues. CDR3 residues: CASSETKDQPQHF. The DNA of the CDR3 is TGTGCCAGCAGCGAAACGAAAGATCAGCCCCAGCATTTT.